This entry features one TCR beta chain sequence. From RNA transcripts, TCR beta CDR3 regions were amplified. An initial round of RT-PCR targeting the TCR CDR3 relied on the HTBI primer set. Using its own MiXCR run on the multiplex PCR reads, TCRdb lists one record per CDR3 protein. The repertoire holds fewer than 300,000 distinct CDR3 sequences, with around a quarter as singletons. This entry comes from a study of T cells in Graves' hyperthyroidism and ophthalmopathy. Looking at the study overall: The initial diagnosis was the point when peripheral blood was collected, ahead of any treatment.

It was at first hyperthyroidism diagnosis, before any ophthalmopathy symptoms, that the blood sample was taken. An approximately 10 ml volume of fresh peripheral blood provided the PBMCs. The V end lost 6 bases, the J end lost 7 bases, and 15 bases lay between the germline ends. The CDR3 loop spans 12 amino acids. Per germline, CDR1 DFQATT and CDR2 SNEGSKA (reference sequence). The source of this sequence is a man aged 35 to 55 with Graves' hyperthyroidism that later progressed to Graves' ophthalmopathy. Sequenced: blood. The chain has TRBV20-1 and TRBJ2-5; no clear D. The CDR3 here is CSAKGLDGTQYF. DNA of the CDR3: TGCAGTGCCAAGGGCCTAGATGGGACCCAGTACTTC.